This TCR beta chain comes out of a study of blood T cell repertoires in COVID-19. Overall study context: Samples taken during acute and convalescent COVID-19 were collected in the United States, Italy and Spain.

J gave up 4 bases and V 4 bases, and 6 bases lay outside the gene matches. The V gene's germline CDR1 is SGHRS and CDR2 YFSETQ. CDR3 size: 15 residues. TCRdb's copy holds only in-frame clones and misses some; the assay was immunoSEQ multiplex PCR. The sample yields around 200,000 clones, about 86% seen once. The genes are TRBV5-1 and TRBJ2-2, with TRBD1 identical over 8 bases. Sequenced material: peripheral blood. This TCR was sampled from a man between 18 and 29 years old with active or convalescent COVID-19. The CDR3 loop is CASSADRGTTGELFF. DNA for the CDR3: TGCGCCAGCAGCGCTGACAGGGGAACCACCGGGGAGCTGTTTTTT.